The entry below describes one T cell receptor (beta chain). The entry originates in a study of radiation and T cells in renal cell carcinoma. Germline V lookup: CDR1 MNHNY, CDR2 SVGAGI (reference sequence). The V end lost 6 bases, the J end lost 3 bases, and 18 bases lay between the germline ends. This CDR3 comprises 16 residues. The time point was: blood 4 weeks post-SBRT, at nephrectomy. This sample's treatment: 15 Gy SBRT to primary tumor, nephrectomy 4 weeks later. Repertoires were generated with immunoSEQ multiplex PCR, while TCRdb's copy carries only in-frame clones and drops some. This sample yields 60,000 to 95,000 clones, of which approximately 82% are seen a single time; approximately 2.3% belongs to the top ten.

The sequences come from blood, collected from a patient whose treatment included radiotherapy and nephrectomy. The chain joins TRBV6-6 to TRBJ1-3; a possible D gene is TRBD1 (5 bases). This sequence was found in a woman in her sixties with renal cell carcinoma. The CDR3 bases are TGTGCCAGCAGGGTTGGCGAGGGGACTAGTGGAAACACCATATATTTT. Its translation is CASRVGEGTSGNTIYF.